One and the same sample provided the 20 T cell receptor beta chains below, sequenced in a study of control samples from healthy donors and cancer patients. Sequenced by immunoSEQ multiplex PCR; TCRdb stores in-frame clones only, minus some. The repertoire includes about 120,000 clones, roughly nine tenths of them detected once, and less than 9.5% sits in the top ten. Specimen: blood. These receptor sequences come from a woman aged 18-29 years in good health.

CDR3 loop: CASSLNRAPQETQYF. CDR3 nucleotides: TGTGCCAGCAGCCTTAACAGGGCGCCACAAGAGACCCAGTACTTC. The rearrangement joins TRBV7-6 to TRBJ2-5; D may be TRBD1 (6 bases). This CDR3 contains 15 residues. Trimming took off 5 bases at V and 2 bases at J, with 15 bases between the two ends. Germline-derived CDR1 and CDR2 are SGHVS and FNYEAQ.

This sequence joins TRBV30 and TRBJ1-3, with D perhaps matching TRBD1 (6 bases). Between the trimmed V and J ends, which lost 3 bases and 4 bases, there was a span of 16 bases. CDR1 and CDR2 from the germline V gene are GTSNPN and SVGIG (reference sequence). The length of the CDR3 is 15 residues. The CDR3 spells CAWRRTPGQGNTIYF. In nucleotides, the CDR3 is TGTGCCTGGAGACGGACCCCGGGACAAGGAAACACCATATATTTT.

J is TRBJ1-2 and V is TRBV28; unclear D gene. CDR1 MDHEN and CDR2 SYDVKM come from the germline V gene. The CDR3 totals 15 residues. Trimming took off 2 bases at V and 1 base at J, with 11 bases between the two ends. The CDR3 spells CASSLGVRVNYGYTF. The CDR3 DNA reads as TGTGCCAGCAGTTTAGGAGTGAGAGTTAACTATGGCTACACCTTC.

This CDR3 reads CASSGNRGGSALSYEQYF. In DNA form, the CDR3 reads TGTGCCAGTTCGGGCAATCGGGGCGGGAGTGCTTTATCCTACGAGCAGTACTTC. V usage is TRBV28 and J usage is TRBJ2-7, with 7 nucleotides matching TRBD2. CDR3 length equals 18 residues. V dropped 9 bases and J dropped 1; count of bases not matched to a gene: 21. Germline V gene sequence: CDR1 MDHEN, CDR2 SYDVKM. Complete variable domain (other parts from reference TRBV28 and TRBJ2-7): DVKVTQSSRYLVKRTGEKVFLECVQDMDHENMFWYRQDPGLGLRLIYFSYDVKMKEKGDIPEGYSVSREKKERFSLILESASTNQTSMYLCASSGNRGGSALSYEQYFGPGTRLTVT.

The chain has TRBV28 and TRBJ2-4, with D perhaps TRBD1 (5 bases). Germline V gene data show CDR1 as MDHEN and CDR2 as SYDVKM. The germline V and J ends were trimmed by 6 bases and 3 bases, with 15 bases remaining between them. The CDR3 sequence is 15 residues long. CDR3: CASRPQGEGKNIQYF. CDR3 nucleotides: TGTGCCAGCAGGCCTCAGGGTGAAGGCAAAAACATTCAGTACTTC.

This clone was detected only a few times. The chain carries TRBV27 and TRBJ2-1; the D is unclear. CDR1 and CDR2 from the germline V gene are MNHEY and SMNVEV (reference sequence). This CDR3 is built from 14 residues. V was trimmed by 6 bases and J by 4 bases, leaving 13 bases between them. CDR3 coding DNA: TGTGCCAGCAGAGCGACAATTACTTACAATGAGCAGTTCTTC. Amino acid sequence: CASRATITYNEQFF.

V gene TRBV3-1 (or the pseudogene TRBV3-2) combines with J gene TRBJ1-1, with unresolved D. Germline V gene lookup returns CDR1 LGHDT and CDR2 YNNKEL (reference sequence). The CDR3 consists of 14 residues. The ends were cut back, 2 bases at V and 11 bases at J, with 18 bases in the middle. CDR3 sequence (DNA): TGTGCCAGCAGCCAAATAGCGGGCAACCGGGTGGCTTTCTTT. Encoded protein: CASSQIAGNRVAFF.

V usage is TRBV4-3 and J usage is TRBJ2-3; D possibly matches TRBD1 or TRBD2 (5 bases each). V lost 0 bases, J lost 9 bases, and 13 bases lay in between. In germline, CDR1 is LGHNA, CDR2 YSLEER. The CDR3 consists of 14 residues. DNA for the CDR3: TGCGCCAGCAGCCAAGACAATCAGGGACCAACGCAGTATTTT. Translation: CASSQDNQGPTQYF.

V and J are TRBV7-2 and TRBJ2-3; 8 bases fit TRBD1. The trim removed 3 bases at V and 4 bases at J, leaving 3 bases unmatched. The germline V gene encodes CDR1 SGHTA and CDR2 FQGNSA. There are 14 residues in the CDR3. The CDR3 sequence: CASSLDRVADTQYF. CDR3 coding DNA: TGTGCCAGCAGCTTGGACAGGGTGGCAGATACGCAGTATTTT.

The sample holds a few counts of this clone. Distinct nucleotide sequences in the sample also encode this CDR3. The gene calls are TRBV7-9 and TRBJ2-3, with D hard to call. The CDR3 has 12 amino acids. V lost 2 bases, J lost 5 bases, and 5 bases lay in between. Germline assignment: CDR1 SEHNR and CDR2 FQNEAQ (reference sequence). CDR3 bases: TGTGCCAGCAGCTTAAAGGAAGATACGCAGTATTTT. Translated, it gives CASSLKEDTQYF.

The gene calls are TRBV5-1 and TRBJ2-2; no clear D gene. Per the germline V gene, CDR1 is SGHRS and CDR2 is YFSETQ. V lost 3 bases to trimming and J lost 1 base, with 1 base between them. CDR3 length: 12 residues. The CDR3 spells CASSWNTGELFF. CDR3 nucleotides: TGCGCCAGCAGCTGGAACACCGGGGAGCTGTTTTTT. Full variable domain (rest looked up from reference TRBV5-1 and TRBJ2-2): KAGVTQTPRYLIKTRGQQVTLSCSPISGHRSVSWYQQTPGQGLQFLFEYFSETQRNKGNFPGRFSGRQFSNSRSEMNVSTLELGDSALYLCASSWNTGELFFGEGSRLTVL.

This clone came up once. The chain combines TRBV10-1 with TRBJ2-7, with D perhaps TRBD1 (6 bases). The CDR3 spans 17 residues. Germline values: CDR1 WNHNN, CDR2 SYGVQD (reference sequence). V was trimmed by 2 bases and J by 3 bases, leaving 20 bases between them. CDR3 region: CASSERGCGCPYYEQYF. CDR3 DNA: TGCGCCAGCAGTGAGAGGGGGTGTGGGTGTCCCTACTACGAGCAGTACTTC.

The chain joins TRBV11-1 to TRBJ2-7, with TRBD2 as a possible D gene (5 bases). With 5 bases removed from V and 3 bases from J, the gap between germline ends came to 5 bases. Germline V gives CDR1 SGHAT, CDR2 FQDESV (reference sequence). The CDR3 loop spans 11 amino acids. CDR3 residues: CASSDYYEQYF. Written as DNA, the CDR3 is TGTGCCAGCAGCGACTACTACGAGCAGTACTTC.

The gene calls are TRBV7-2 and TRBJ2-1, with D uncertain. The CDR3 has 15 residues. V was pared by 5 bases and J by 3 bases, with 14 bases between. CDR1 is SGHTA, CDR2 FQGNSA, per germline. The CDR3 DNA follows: TGTGCCAGCAGCGGAAAAGTGAAAGTCTACAATGAGCAGTTCTTC. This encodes CASSGKVKVYNEQFF.

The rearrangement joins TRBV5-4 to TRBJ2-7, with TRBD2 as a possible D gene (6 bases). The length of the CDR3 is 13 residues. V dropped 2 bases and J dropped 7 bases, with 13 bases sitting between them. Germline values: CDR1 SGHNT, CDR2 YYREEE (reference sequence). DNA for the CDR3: TGTGCCAGCAGCTTCGGCGGAGGGTCGGAGCAGTACTTC. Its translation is CASSFGGGSEQYF.

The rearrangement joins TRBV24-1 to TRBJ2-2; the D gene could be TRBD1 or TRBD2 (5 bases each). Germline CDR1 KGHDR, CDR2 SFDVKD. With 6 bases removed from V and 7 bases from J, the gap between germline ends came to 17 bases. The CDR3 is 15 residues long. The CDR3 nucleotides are TGTGCCACCAGTCGGGGCCAGGTATCTGTCGGGGAGCTGTTTTTT. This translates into CATSRGQVSVGELFF.

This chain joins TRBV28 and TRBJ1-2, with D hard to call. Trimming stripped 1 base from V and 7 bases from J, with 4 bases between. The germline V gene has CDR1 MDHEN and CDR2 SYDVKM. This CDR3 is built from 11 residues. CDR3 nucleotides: TGTGCCAGCAGTTTATCCAGTGGCTACACCTTC. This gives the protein CASSLSSGYTF.

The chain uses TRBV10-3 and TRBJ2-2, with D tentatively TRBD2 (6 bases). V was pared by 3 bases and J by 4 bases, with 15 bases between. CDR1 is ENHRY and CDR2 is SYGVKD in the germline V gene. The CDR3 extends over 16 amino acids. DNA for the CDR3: TGTGCCATCAGTGAAATCCTCGGGGGAGGCACCGGGGAGCTGTTTTTT. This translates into CAISEILGGGTGELFF.

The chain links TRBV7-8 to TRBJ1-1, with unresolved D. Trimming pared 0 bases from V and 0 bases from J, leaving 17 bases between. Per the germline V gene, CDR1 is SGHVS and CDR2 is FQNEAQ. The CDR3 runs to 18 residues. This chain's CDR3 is CASSLAGKSRRMNTEAFF. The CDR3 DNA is TGTGCCAGCAGCTTAGCGGGGAAAAGCAGGCGAATGAACACTGAAGCTTTCTTT. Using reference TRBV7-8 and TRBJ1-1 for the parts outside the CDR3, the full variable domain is GAGVSQSPRYKVAKRGQDVALRCDPISGHVSLFWYQQALGQGPEFLTYFQNEAQLDKSGLPSDRFFAERPEGSVSTLKIQRTQQEDSAVYLCASSLAGKSRRMNTEAFFGQGTRLTVV.

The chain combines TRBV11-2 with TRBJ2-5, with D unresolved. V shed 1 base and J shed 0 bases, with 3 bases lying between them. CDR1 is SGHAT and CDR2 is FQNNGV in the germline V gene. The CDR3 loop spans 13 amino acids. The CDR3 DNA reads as TGTGCCAGCAGCTTAGTGGACCAAGAGACCCAGTACTTC. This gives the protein CASSLVDQETQYF.